Below, 29 T cell receptor beta chains from the same sample are listed, as sequenced in a study of Ad26.COV2.S vaccination and SARS-CoV-2 variants. The repertoire was sequenced with immunoSEQ multiplex PCR; TCRdb's copy has only in-frame clones and lacks some. This sample yields 300,000 to 400,000 clones, of which 86% are seen a single time; 1.5% to 2% belongs to the top ten. Treatment noted: approximately 18 received Ad26.COV2.S at low or high dose, single or two shots; several received placebo; per-sample allocation not given. Sampling happened 63 days after the first vaccine or placebo injection. The material was peripheral blood, obtained in a trial of Ad26.COV2.S vaccine versus placebo. Every receptor here comes from a person aged 18-60 years who received the Ad26.COV2.S COVID-19 vaccine or a placebo.

The genes are TRBV4-3 and TRBJ2-2, with a possible D match to TRBD1 (6 bases). V was cut by 4 bases and J by 4 bases, with 16 bases left in between. Germline CDR1 LGHNA, CDR2 YSLEER. The CDR3 runs 16 residues. The CDR3 region has the DNA TGCGCCAGCAGCCCACTGAAGACAGGACGCACCGGGGAGCTGTTTTTT. The encoded protein is CASSPLKTGRTGELFF.

CDR3 region: CASSPGQGGTTEAFF. The CDR3 nucleotides are TGTGCCAGCTCACCTGGACAGGGTGGAACGACTGAAGCTTTCTTT. The chain uses TRBV18 and TRBJ1-1, with TRBD1 matching over 8 bases. The trim removed 3 bases at V and 5 bases at J, leaving 8 bases unmatched. Germline lookup yields CDR1 KGHSH and CDR2 LQKENI. There are 15 residues in the CDR3.

This chain uses TRBV19 with TRBJ1-4; a possible D gene is TRBD1 (5 bases). The germline gives CDR1 LNHDA, CDR2 SQIVND (reference sequence). Trimming pared 6 bases from V and 4 bases from J, leaving 12 bases between. The CDR3 runs to 14 residues. CDR3 amino acids: CASSLDTFNEKLFF. The CDR3 region has the DNA TGTGCCAGTAGCCTGGACACATTTAATGAAAAACTGTTTTTT.

The rearrangement joins TRBV7-9 to TRBJ1-1; 9 positions agree with TRBD1. With 5 bases clipped from V and 1 base from J, the junction kept 11 bases outside the gene matches. The germline V gene encodes CDR1 SEHNR and CDR2 FQNEAQ (reference sequence). The CDR3 covers 17 residues. The CDR3 is CASSRPGQGKTNTEAFF. CDR3 nucleotide sequence: TGTGCCAGCAGCCGACCCGGACAGGGGAAGACGAACACTGAAGCTTTCTTT.

The CDR3 DNA reads as TGCGCCAGCAGCGGTTACAGGGGAAACACCATATATTTT. It is translated as CASSGYRGNTIYF. The rearrangement joins TRBV10-2 to TRBJ1-3; D possibly corresponds to TRBD1 (5 bases). The germline CDR1 and CDR2 sequences are WSHSY and SAAADI. V was cut by 6 bases and J by 4 bases, with 10 bases left in between. The CDR3 is made up of 13 amino acids.

This clone occurred once. The V gene is TRBV27, the J gene TRBJ2-1, with a tentative D call TRBD1 (6 bases). Trimming removed 2 bases at V and 10 bases at J, with 18 bases between. Germline values: CDR1 MNHEY, CDR2 SMNVEV (reference sequence). This CDR3 comprises 15 residues. CDR3 sequence: CASSLGDIGLREQFF. The CDR3 coding sequence is TGTGCCAGCAGTTTAGGGGACATCGGTTTACGGGAGCAGTTCTTC.

This chain connects TRBV19 to TRBJ2-2; the D is unclear. V shed 2 bases and J shed 6 bases, with 4 bases lying between them. Germline V gene sequence: CDR1 LNHDA, CDR2 SQIVND (reference sequence). The CDR3 is made up of 12 amino acids. CDR3 sequence reads: CASSIWAGELFF. The CDR3 DNA follows: TGTGCCAGTAGTATATGGGCCGGGGAGCTGTTTTTT.

This rearrangement joins TRBV12-5 to TRBJ1-1; 9 nucleotides match TRBD1. Losses at the gene ends were 8 bases for V and 1 base for J; bases not matched to a gene: 2. Germline assignment: CDR1 LGHNT and CDR2 FRNRAP. The CDR3 sequence is 13 residues long. Written as DNA, the CDR3 is TGTGCTAGTCCGGGACAGGGGAACACTGAAGCTTTCTTT. Translated: CASPGQGNTEAFF. The full variable domain, its missing parts supplied by reference TRBV12-5 and TRBJ1-1, is DARVTQTPRHKVTEMGQEVTMRCQPILGHNTVFWYRQTMMQGLELLAYFRNRAPLDDSGMPKDRFSAEMPDATLATLKIQPSEPRDSAVYFCASPGQGNTEAFFGQGTRLTVV.

This chain joins TRBV7-2 and TRBJ2-5; 11 nucleotides align to TRBD2. The CDR3 has 19 residues. V shed 1 base, J shed 4 bases, and the junction held 14 bases outside the gene matches. Germline V lookup: CDR1 SGHTA, CDR2 FQGNSA. The CDR3 DNA sequence: TGTGCCAGCAGCTTAGTTTTAGCGGGGGGGTCAAGAGGAAGAGAGACCCAGTACTTC. As protein: CASSLVLAGGSRGRETQYF.

V and J are TRBV19 and TRBJ2-2; 8 bases are shared with TRBD1. The CDR3 runs to 17 residues. J was trimmed by 2 bases and V by 1 base; bases with no gene match: 6. Germline V gives CDR1 LNHDA, CDR2 SQIVND (reference sequence). The chain's CDR3 is CASSIARGQDNTGELFF. In DNA, the CDR3 is TGTGCCAGTAGTATAGCAAGGGGACAGGACAACACCGGGGAGCTGTTTTTT.

The V and J genes are TRBV19 and TRBJ1-5; D possibly corresponds to TRBD1 (6 bases). The CDR3 sequence is 18 residues long. The germline V gene has CDR1 LNHDA and CDR2 SQIVND (reference sequence). Trimming shortened V by 0 bases and J by 0 bases, and 15 bases separated the two germline ends. CDR3 coding DNA: TGTGCCAGTAGTATAGAGGGGTTACAGGGCTATAGCAATCAGCCCCAGCATTTT. Amino acids: CASSIEGLQGYSNQPQHF.

The chain recombines TRBV5-1 with TRBJ2-1; maybe TRBD2 (5 bases). The germline V and J ends were trimmed by 1 base and 4 bases, with 12 bases remaining between them. The length of the CDR3 is 15 residues. Germline V lookup: CDR1 SGHRS, CDR2 YFSETQ. This CDR3 reads CASSLTASIYNEQFF. The CDR3 coding sequence is TGCGCCAGCAGCTTGACGGCTAGCATATACAATGAGCAGTTCTTC.

CDR3 residues: CASSLALTGHGYTF. The CDR3 DNA reads TGTGCCAGCAGCTTGGCATTGACAGGGCATGGCTACACCTTC. J is TRBJ1-2 and V is TRBV5-4; 7 bases map to TRBD1. Per germline, CDR1 SGHNT and CDR2 YYREEE (reference sequence). The CDR3 totals 14 residues. V shed 0 bases, J shed 6 bases, and the junction held 5 bases outside the gene matches.

In nucleotides, the CDR3 is TGTGCCAGCAGCCATATCTCCCCGATTAGAGGGGCCAAAAACATTCAGTACTTC. It specifies CASSHISPIRGAKNIQYF. This chain uses TRBV4-2 with TRBJ2-4, with D tentatively TRBD2 (5 bases). In germline, CDR1 is LGHNA, CDR2 YNFKEQ. CDR3 length equals 18 residues. V lost 3 bases and J 1 base, leaving 19 bases between the germline ends.

The chain recombines TRBV5-6 with TRBJ2-4; D might be TRBD1 or TRBD2, each matching 5 bases. V was shortened by 0 bases and J by 7 bases, with 17 bases between the two germline ends. The V gene's germline CDR1 is SGHDT and CDR2 YYEEEE. The CDR3 contains 16 residues. The CDR3 DNA follows: TGTGCCAGCAGCTTGGGTGGGACCCAGTCGCGGAACATTCAGTACTTC. It yields the protein CASSLGGTQSRNIQYF. Full variable domain (missing parts from reference TRBV5-6 and TRBJ2-4): DAGVTQSPTHLIKTRGQQVTLRCSPKSGHDTVSWYQQALGQGPQFIFQYYEEEERQRGNFPDRFSGHQFPNYSSELNVNALLLGDSALYLCASSLGGTQSRNIQYFGAGTRLSVL.

The V gene is TRBV18, the J gene TRBJ1-2; D is unclear. The CDR3 covers 14 residues. Germline-derived CDR1 and CDR2 are KGHSH and LQKENI. The ends were cut back, 4 bases at V and 3 bases at J, with 12 bases in the middle. CDR3 region: CASSQSNSDYGYTF. The DNA for the CDR3 is TGTGCCAGCTCACAATCCAATTCAGACTATGGCTACACCTTC.

This chain uses TRBV6-2 or TRBV6-3 with TRBJ1-5; 7 bases agree with TRBD1. From germline, CDR1 is MNHEY and CDR2 SVGEGT. After removal of 2 bases from V and 10 bases from J, the junction contained 14 bases not matched to a gene. This CDR3 is built from 16 residues. The CDR3 sequence: CASSYKTGAAQGPQHF. DNA of the CDR3: TGTGCCAGCAGTTACAAAACAGGGGCCGCCCAGGGACCCCAGCATTTT.

The chain recombines TRBV6-6 with TRBJ2-1; the match to TRBD1 covers 9 bases. The germline gives CDR1 MNHNY, CDR2 SVGAGI (reference sequence). The trim removed 5 bases at V and 7 bases at J, leaving 15 bases unmatched. The CDR3 is 17 residues long. CDR3 sequence (DNA): TGTGCCAGCAGTCCCGAACCGGGACAGGGAAATCTTAATGAGCAGTTCTTC. Protein product: CASSPEPGQGNLNEQFF.

The chain has TRBV7-2 and TRBJ1-5; TRBD1 is a possible D gene (5 bases). The CDR3 sequence is 14 residues long. The V end lost 3 bases, the J end lost 4 bases, and 10 bases lay between the germline ends. CDR1 is SGHTA and CDR2 is FQGNSA in the germline V gene. Here the CDR3 DNA reads TGTGCCAGCAGCTTGAGGGGACTTAATCAGCCCCAGCATTTT. It specifies CASSLRGLNQPQHF.

This clone was counted between two and nine times. The V call is TRBV19, the J call TRBJ1-5; TRBD1 is a possible D gene (5 bases). Germline values: CDR1 LNHDA, CDR2 SQIVND (reference sequence). CDR3 size: 14 residues. V was trimmed by 1 base and J by 4 bases, leaving 8 bases between them. The CDR3 DNA reads TGTGCCAGTAGTATAGGGAAGGGGAATCAGCCCCAGCATTTT. Translated, it gives CASSIGKGNQPQHF.

CDR3 nucleotide sequence: TGTGCCAGTAAACCCGCTGCCCAGGGGGCGCCGAGGGAGCAGTTCTTC. Protein: CASKPAAQGAPREQFF. The chain joins TRBV19 to TRBJ2-1; 8 bases are shared with TRBD1. Losses at the gene ends were 7 bases for V and 10 bases for J; bases not matched to a gene: 18. CDR3 length: 16 amino acids. The germline gives CDR1 LNHDA, CDR2 SQIVND (reference sequence).

The chain recombines TRBV10-2 with TRBJ2-7; 10 bases agree with TRBD2. Germline V CDR1 and CDR2: WSHSY, SAAADI. The CDR3 loop spans 14 amino acids. The V and J ends lost 3 bases and 2 bases, in that order; junction bases with no gene match: 1. The CDR3 region is CASSESGGAYEQYF. Here the CDR3 DNA reads TGCGCCAGCAGTGAAAGCGGGGGGGCCTACGAGCAGTACTTC.

In DNA, the CDR3 is TGCGCCAGCAGTGAGCAGTGGGGTAATTCACCCCTCCACTTT. This translates into CASSEQWGNSPLHF. The chain joins TRBV10-2 to TRBJ1-6; D is ambiguous. There are 14 residues in the CDR3. The ends were cut back, 2 bases at V and 6 bases at J, with 8 bases in the middle. CDR1 and CDR2 (germline): WSHSY, SAAADI.

The chain employs TRBV6-5 and TRBJ1-5; D perhaps matches TRBD1 (6 bases). The CDR3 covers 14 residues. The ends were cut back, 6 bases at V and 4 bases at J, with 13 bases in the middle. From germline, CDR1 is MNHEY and CDR2 SVGAGI. CDR3 region: CASRRAGENQPQHF. CDR3 nucleotides: TGTGCCAGCAGGAGGGCAGGGGAAAATCAGCCCCAGCATTTT.

The chain has TRBV3-1 (or the pseudogene TRBV3-2) and TRBJ2-5, with D possibly TRBD2 on 5 matching bases. The V gene's germline CDR1 is LGHDT and CDR2 YNNKEL (reference sequence). The ends were cut back, 1 base at V and 7 bases at J, with 7 bases in the middle. The CDR3 runs to 12 residues. The CDR3 protein is CASSQVRGTQYF. The CDR3 region has the DNA TGTGCCAGCAGCCAAGTCCGGGGGACCCAGTACTTC.

The rearrangement uses TRBV2 and TRBJ1-1; D remains unclear. Trimming took off 6 bases at V and 4 bases at J, with 9 bases between the two ends. Germline lookup yields CDR1 SNHLY and CDR2 FYNNEI. This CDR3 contains 12 residues. The CDR3 is CASRNSVTEAFF. The CDR3 DNA reads TGTGCCAGCAGGAACTCTGTCACTGAAGCTTTCTTT.

The chain has TRBV7-8 and TRBJ1-3; 8 bases are a match to TRBD1. J gave up 6 bases and V 1 base, and 2 bases lay outside the gene matches. The CDR3 extends over 14 amino acids. Germline-derived CDR1 and CDR2 are SGHVS and FQNEAQ. The CDR3 region has the DNA TGTGCCAGCAGCTTAGGGGACAGGTTAAACACCATATATTTT. Encoded protein: CASSLGDRLNTIYF.

The chain has TRBV30 and TRBJ1-3; no firm D call. From germline, CDR1 is GTSNPN and CDR2 SVGIG (reference sequence). Trimming cost V 2 bases and J 3 bases, with 11 bases left between them. The CDR3 consists of 14 residues. CDR3: CAWSSMWVGNTIYF. The CDR3 nucleotides are TGTGCCTGGAGTTCAATGTGGGTTGGAAACACCATATATTTT.

This clone appeared once. The chain is built from TRBV30 and TRBJ1-2; D ambiguous. The germline gives CDR1 GTSNPN, CDR2 SVGIG (reference sequence). The CDR3 is 13 amino acids. The V and J ends lost 4 bases and 8 bases respectively, with 17 bases between them. CDR3 protein: CAWTPPSIGGYTF. Written as DNA, the CDR3 is TGTGCCTGGACCCCACCATCTATCGGGGGCTACACCTTC.